A single T cell receptor beta chain is shown here with its context. The CDR3 is made up of 19 amino acids. Trimming cost V 0 bases and J 4 bases, with 23 bases left between them. The germline gives CDR1 SGDLS, CDR2 YYNGEE. Source study methods: Amplification with reference gene primers provided the estimates of nucleated cell counts. Using immunoSEQ multiplex PCR, the repertoire was profiled, and TCRdb retains in-frame clones only, with some absent. V and J calls and clone size are copied from that table; D and trimming were computed from the DNA. The sample contains hundreds of thousands of clones, around four fifths of which appear only once. The sample belongs to a study of blood T cell repertoires in COVID-19.

The sequenced sample consisted of peripheral blood. The chain is built from TRBV9 and TRBJ1-3; D is perhaps TRBD1 (5 bases). The origin of this receptor is a woman aged 45-60 years with active or convalescent COVID-19. CDR3 in amino acids: CASSVDVYAGGSVGNTIYF. CDR3 DNA: TGTGCCAGCAGCGTAGACGTTTATGCCGGGGGGAGCGTAGGAAACACCATATATTTT. Combining the CDR3 with reference TRBV9 and TRBJ1-3 gives the whole variable domain DSGVTQTPKHLITATGQRVTLRCSPRSGDLSVYWYQQSLDQGLQFLIQYYNGEERAKGNILERFSAQQFPDLHSELNLSSLELGDSALYFCASSVDVYAGGSVGNTIYFGEGSWLTVV.